This T cell receptor (beta chain) was recorded in a study of Graves' ophthalmopathy and Graves' hyperthyroidism. Recruitment covered hyperthyroidism patients aged 18 to 65 whose new diagnosis was of under 2 months' duration. The germline V gene encodes CDR1 MNHEY and CDR2 SVGAGI. V trimming: 0 bases; J trimming: 4 bases; junction bases outside the gene matches: 3. This CDR3 contains 15 residues. Study observations and caveats: Both an approximately 71% sensitivity and an approximately 72% specificity characterized the model's predictions of ophthalmopathy progression. A roughly 80% specificity and nearly 90% sensitivity were achieved by a 13-signature model that separated ophthalmopathy from stable hyperthyroidism.

A note on this clonotype: Its antigen is still unknown.

RNA transcripts served as template for amplifying TCR beta CDR3 sequences. An opening RT-PCR round employed HTBI primers and preceded a second-round multiplex PCR. Each CDR3 protein gets one entry after TCRdb re-called the multiplex PCR reads with MiXCR. This sample has approximately 1.2 million distinct CDR3 sequences, with about 36% found just once. This chain joins TRBV6-5 and TRBJ2-7, with 10 bases fitting TRBD2. The receptor comes from an adult man with Graves' hyperthyroidism. The sequencing sample was made of peripheral blood or thyroid tissue (not recorded which). The CDR3 loop reads CASSYSSSGSYEQYF. The CDR3, as DNA: TGTGCCAGCAGTTACTCGTCTAGCGGGAGTTACGAGCAGTACTTC.